This is a list of T cell receptor beta chains from one sample in a study of T cell changes during pregnancy in multiple sclerosis. Profiled with immunoSEQ multiplex PCR; TCRdb holds only in-frame clones, not every one. The repertoire holds approximately 70,000 clones, with over 85% as singletons. The sample consisted of peripheral blood, taken in the second trimester of pregnancy. The source is a female donor with multiple sclerosis, enrolled in a pregnancy study. Both conserved end residues are part of each CDR3. The order of the fields is clone size, J gene, V gene, CDR3 length, CDR3 protein. A clone size is listed for some rows: how often the clone was seen (once, few, many), or a class if it is expanded.

abundance: once
j_gene: TRBJ1-4
v_gene: TRBV19
len: 14
CDR3aa: CASRQRGQNEKLFF

abundance: once
j_gene: TRBJ1-3
v_gene: TRBV5-1
len: 17
CDR3aa: CASSLSPRRDSGNTIYF

abundance: NA
j_gene: TRBJ1-1
v_gene: TRBV18
len: 14
CDR3aa: CASSPGQLNTEAFF

abundance: NA
j_gene: TRBJ1-1
v_gene: TRBV16
len: 14
CDR3aa: CASSQPGQGLWAFF

abundance: NA
j_gene: TRBJ2-1
v_gene: TRBV7-2
len: 14
CDR3aa: CASSLSGIDNEQFF

abundance: NA
j_gene: TRBJ1-1
v_gene: TRBV5-6
len: 14
CDR3aa: CASSSTGVNTEAFF

abundance: NA
j_gene: TRBJ1-2
v_gene: TRBV5-1
len: 16
CDR3aa: CASSPSRDRGIYGYTF

abundance: NA
j_gene: TRBJ1-6
v_gene: TRBV5-6
len: 15
CDR3aa: CASSLVGTGDSPLHF

abundance: NA
j_gene: TRBJ2-1
v_gene: TRBV6-5
len: 14
CDR3aa: CASSSGRARDEQFF

abundance: NA
j_gene: TRBJ1-2
v_gene: TRBV10-3
len: 15
CDR3aa: CAISLGQGGNYGYTF

abundance: NA
j_gene: TRBJ2-1
v_gene: TRBV5-4
len: 15
CDR3aa: CASSPGVDFYNEQFF

abundance: NA
j_gene: TRBJ2-7
v_gene: TRBV5-6
len: 12
CDR3aa: CASSVLETQQYF

abundance: NA
j_gene: TRBJ1-1
v_gene: TRBV28
len: 14
CDR3aa: CASSPKRGATEAFF

abundance: NA
j_gene: TRBJ1-2
v_gene: TRBV30
len: 15
CDR3aa: CAWMKQGIKNYGYTF

abundance: NA
j_gene: TRBJ1-2
v_gene: TRBV19
len: 12
CDR3aa: CASSIRGDGYTF